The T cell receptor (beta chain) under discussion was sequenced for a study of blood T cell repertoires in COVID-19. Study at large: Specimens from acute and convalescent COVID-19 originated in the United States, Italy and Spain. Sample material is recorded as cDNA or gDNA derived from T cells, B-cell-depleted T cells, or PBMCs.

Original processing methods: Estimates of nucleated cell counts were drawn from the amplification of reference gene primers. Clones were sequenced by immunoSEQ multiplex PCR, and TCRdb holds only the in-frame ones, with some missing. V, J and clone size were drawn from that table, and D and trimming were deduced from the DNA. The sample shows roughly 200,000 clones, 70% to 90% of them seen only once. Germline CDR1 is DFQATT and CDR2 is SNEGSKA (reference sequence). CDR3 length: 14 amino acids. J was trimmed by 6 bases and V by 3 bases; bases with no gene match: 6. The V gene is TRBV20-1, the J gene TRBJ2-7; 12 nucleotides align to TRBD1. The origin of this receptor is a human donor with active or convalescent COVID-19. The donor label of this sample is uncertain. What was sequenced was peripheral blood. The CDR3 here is CSASPGQGAGEQYF. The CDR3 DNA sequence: TGCAGTGCTAGTCCGGGACAGGGGGCGGGCGAGCAGTACTTC.